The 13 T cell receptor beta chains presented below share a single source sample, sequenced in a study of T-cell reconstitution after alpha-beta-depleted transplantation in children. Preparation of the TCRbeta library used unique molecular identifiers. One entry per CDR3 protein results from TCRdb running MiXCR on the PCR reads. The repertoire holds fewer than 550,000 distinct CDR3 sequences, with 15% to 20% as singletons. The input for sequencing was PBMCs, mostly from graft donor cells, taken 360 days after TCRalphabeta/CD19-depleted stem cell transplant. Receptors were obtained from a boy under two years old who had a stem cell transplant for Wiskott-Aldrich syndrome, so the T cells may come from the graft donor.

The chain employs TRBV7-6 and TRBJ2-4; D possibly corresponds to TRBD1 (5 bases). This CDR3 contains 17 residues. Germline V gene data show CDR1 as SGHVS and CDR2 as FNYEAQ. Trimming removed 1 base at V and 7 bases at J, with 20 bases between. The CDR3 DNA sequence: TGTGCCAGCAGCTTAGACCAGGGAATCGGCAACTGGAACATTCAGTACTTC. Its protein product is CASSLDQGIGNWNIQYF.

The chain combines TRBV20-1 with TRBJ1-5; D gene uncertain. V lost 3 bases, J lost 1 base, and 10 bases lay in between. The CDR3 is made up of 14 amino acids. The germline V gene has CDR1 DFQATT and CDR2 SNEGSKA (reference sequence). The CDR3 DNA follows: TGCAGTGCTAGTTCCGGATTAAGCAATCAGCCCCAGCATTTT. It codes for CSASSGLSNQPQHF.

CDR3 sequence: CASTRQQSSGGELFF. CDR3 DNA: TGTGCCAGCACCCGACAACAAAGCTCAGGAGGGGAGCTGTTTTTT. The gene calls are TRBV4-2 and TRBJ2-2, with D unclear. The V gene lost 7 bases and the J gene lost 8 bases, with 20 bases spanning the gap. CDR1 and CDR2 (germline): LGHNA, YNFKEQ. The CDR3 has 15 residues.

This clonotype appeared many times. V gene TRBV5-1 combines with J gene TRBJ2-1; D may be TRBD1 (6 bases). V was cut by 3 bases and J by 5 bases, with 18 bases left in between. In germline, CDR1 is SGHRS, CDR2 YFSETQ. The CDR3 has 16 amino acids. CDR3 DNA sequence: TGCGCCAGCAGCTCACAGGGTAGGGGCTTCAACAATGAGCAGTTCTTC. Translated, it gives CASSSQGRGFNNEQFF.

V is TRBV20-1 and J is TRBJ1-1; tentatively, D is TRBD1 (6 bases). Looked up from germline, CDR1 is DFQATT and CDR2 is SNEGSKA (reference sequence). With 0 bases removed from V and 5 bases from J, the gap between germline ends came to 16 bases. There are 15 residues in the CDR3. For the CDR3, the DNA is TGCAGTGCTAGAGATCGAGGGAGGGGGGGGACTGAAGCTTTCTTT. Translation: CSARDRGRGGTEAFF.

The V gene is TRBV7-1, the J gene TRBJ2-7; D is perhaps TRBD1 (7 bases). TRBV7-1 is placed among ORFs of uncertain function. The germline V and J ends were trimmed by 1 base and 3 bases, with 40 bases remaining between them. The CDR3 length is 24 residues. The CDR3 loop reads CASSSGTHKPGQSSPGDFYYEQYF. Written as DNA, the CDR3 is TGTGCCAGCAGCTCAGGGACGCATAAACCGGGACAGAGTTCTCCGGGAGATTTCTACTACGAGCAGTACTTC.

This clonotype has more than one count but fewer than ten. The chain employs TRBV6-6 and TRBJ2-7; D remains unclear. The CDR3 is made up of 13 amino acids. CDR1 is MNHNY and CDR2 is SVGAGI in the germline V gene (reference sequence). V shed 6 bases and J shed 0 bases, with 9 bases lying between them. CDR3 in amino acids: CASSLSYSYEQYF. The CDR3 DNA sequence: TGTGCCAGCAGCCTCAGCTACTCCTACGAGCAGTACTTC.

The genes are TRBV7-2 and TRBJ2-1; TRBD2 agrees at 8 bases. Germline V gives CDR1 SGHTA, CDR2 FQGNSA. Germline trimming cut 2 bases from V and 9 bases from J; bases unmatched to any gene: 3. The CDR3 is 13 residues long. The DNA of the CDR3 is TGTGCCAGCAGCTTAAAGCGGGAGCTTGAGCAGTTCTTC. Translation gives CASSLKRELEQFF.

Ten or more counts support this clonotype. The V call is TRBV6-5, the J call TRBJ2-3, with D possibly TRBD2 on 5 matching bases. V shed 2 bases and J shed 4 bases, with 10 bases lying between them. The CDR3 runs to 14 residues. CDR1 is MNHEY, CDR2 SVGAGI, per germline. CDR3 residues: CASSYRTGADTQYF. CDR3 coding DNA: TGTGCCAGCAGTTACAGGACTGGGGCAGATACGCAGTATTTT.

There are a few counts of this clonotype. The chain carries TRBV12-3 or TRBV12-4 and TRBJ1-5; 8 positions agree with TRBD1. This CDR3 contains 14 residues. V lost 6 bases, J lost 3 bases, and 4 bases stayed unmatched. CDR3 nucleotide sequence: TGTGCCAGCAGCCGGGACAGGCTCAATCAGCCCCAGCATTTT. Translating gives CASSRDRLNQPQHF.

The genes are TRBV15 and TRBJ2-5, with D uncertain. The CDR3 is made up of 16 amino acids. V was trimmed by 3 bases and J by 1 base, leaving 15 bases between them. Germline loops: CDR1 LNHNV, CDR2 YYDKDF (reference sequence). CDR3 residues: CATSSDARRTQETQYF. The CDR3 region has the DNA TGTGCCACCAGCAGCGACGCTAGGAGAACCCAAGAGACCCAGTACTTC. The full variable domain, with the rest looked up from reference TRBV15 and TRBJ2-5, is DAMVIQNPRYQVTQFGKPVTLSCSQTLNHNVMYWYQQKSSQAPKLLFHYYDKDFNNEADTPDNFQSRRPNTSFCFLDIRSPGLGDTAMYLCATSSDARRTQETQYFGPGTRLLVL.

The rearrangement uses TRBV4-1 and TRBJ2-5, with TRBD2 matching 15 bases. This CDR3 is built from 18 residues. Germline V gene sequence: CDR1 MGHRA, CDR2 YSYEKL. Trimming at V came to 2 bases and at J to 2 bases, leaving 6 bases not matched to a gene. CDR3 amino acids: CASSQTGLAGGGQETQYF. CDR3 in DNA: TGCGCCAGCAGCCAAACCGGACTAGCGGGAGGGGGTCAAGAGACCCAGTACTTC.

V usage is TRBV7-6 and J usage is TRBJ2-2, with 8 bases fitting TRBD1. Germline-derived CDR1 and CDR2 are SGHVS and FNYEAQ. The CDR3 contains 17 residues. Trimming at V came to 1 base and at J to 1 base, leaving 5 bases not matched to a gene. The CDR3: CASSLGPGTGNTGELFF. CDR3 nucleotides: TGTGCCAGCAGCTTAGGACCCGGGACAGGGAACACCGGGGAGCTGTTTTTT.